One and the same sample provided the 6 T cell receptor beta chains below, sequenced in a study of T-cell memory formation after mild COVID-19. TCRdb re-called the 5' RACE reads with MiXCR, one entry per CDR3 protein. Of over 450,000 distinct CDR3 sequences listed, about a fifth are singletons. The sample comprised PBMCs or a T cell subset sorted from them (not recorded which). The receptors were sampled from an adult woman who had mild COVID-19 (a few samples of this study predate the infection). Cell type and time point are not known.

This chain links TRBV20-1 with TRBJ2-7; TRBD1 might be the D (5 bases). From germline, CDR1 is DFQATT and CDR2 SNEGSKA (reference sequence). There are 13 residues in the CDR3. The V end was cut by 3 bases, the J end by 0 bases, with 9 bases between. The CDR3 sequence: CSASQGFSYEQYF. CDR3 nucleotide sequence: TGCAGTGCTAGCCAGGGTTTCTCCTACGAGCAGTACTTC.

V and J are TRBV7-6 and TRBJ2-3; weak D call: TRBD1 (5 bases). The V gene's germline CDR1 is SGHVS and CDR2 FNYEAQ. The ends were cut back, 3 bases at V and 0 bases at J, with 10 bases in the middle. CDR3 length equals 15 residues. The DNA for the CDR3 is TGTGCCAGCAGCTTTGTTGGACACAGCACAGATACGCAGTATTTT. Translated, it gives CASSFVGHSTDTQYF.

The chain links TRBV7-3 to TRBJ2-1, with 10 bases aligning to TRBD1. Per germline, CDR1 SGHTA and CDR2 FQGTGA. The CDR3 totals 13 residues. The ends lost 5 bases at V and 6 bases at J; junction bases unmatched: 1. Here the CDR3 DNA reads TGTGCCAGCAGCCGGACAGGGGGCAATGAGCAGTTCTTC. This translates into CASSRTGGNEQFF.

There are a few counts of this clonotype. J is TRBJ2-3 and V is TRBV12-3 or TRBV12-4; 9 bases fit TRBD2. The V and J ends lost 3 bases and 1 base, in that order; junction bases with no gene match: 8. The CDR3 loop spans 17 amino acids. The CDR3 reads CASSFYIAGDRTDTQYF. The CDR3 region has the DNA TGTGCCAGCAGTTTTTATATAGCGGGAGACCGCACAGATACGCAGTATTTT.

This clonotype has a handful of counts. The chain carries TRBV4-3 and TRBJ2-7; tentatively, D is TRBD2 (5 bases). The CDR3 sequence is 14 residues long. Germline lookup yields CDR1 LGHNA and CDR2 YSLEER. Deletions cut 0 bases from V and 3 bases from J, with 9 bases between. CDR3 residues: CASSQESGVYEQYF. The CDR3 DNA is TGCGCCAGCAGCCAAGAGTCCGGGGTCTACGAGCAGTACTTC.

This clonotype was detected a few times. The rearrangement uses TRBV14 and TRBJ2-7; TRBD1 or TRBD2 may be the D gene (5 bases each). Germline CDR1 SGHDN, CDR2 FVKESK. V gave up 0 bases and J gave up 3 bases, with 15 bases separating them. The CDR3 runs to 16 residues. The CDR3 sequence: CASSQDRGALNYEQYF. CDR3 bases: TGTGCCAGCAGCCAAGATAGAGGGGCTTTAAACTACGAGCAGTACTTC.